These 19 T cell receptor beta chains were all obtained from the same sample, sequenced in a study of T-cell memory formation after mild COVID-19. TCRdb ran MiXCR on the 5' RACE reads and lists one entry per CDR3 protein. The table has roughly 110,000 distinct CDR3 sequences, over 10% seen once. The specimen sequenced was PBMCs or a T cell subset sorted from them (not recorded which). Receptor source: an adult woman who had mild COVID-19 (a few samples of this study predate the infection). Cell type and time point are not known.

The CDR3 spells CASSLSAMFASNEQYF. The DNA for the CDR3 is TGTGCCAGCAGCTTATCGGCCATGTTCGCGTCGAACGAGCAGTACTTC. This rearrangement joins TRBV7-9 to TRBJ2-7, with no clear D. V was clipped by 2 bases and J by 5 bases, with 19 bases between them. CDR3 size: 16 residues. CDR1 and CDR2 from the germline V gene are SEHNR and FQNEAQ (reference sequence).

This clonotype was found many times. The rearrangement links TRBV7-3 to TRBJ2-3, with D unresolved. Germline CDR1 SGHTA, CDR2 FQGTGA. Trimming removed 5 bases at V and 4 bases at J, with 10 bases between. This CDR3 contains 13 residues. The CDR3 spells CASSPVGSDTQYF. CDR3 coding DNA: TGTGCCAGCAGCCCCGTGGGGTCAGATACGCAGTATTTT.

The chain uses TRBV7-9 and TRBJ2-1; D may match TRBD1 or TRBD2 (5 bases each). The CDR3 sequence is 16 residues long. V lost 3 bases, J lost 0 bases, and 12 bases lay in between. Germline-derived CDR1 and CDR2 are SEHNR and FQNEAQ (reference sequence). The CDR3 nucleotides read TGTGCCAGCAGCTTTTTGACGGGACCCTCCTACAATGAGCAGTTCTTC. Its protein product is CASSFLTGPSYNEQFF.

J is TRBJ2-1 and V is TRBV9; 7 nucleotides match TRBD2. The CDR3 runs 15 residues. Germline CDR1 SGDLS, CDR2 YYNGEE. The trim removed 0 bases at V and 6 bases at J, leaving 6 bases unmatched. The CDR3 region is CASSVEGREGNEQFF. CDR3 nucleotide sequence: TGTGCCAGCAGCGTAGAGGGGAGGGAGGGCAATGAGCAGTTCTTC.

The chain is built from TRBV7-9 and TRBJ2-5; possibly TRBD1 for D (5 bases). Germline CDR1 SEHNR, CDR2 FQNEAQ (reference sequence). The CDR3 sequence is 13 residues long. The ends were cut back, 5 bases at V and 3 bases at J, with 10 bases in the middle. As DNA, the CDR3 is TGTGCCAGCAGCGCGACAGTGGAAGAGACCCAGTACTTC. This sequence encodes CASSATVEETQYF.

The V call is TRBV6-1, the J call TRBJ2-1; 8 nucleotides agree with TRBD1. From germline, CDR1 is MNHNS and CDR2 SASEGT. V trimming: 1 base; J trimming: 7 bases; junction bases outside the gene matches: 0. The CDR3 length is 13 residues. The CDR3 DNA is TGTGCCAGCAGTGAAGACAGGGGGAATGAGCAGTTCTTC. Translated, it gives CASSEDRGNEQFF.

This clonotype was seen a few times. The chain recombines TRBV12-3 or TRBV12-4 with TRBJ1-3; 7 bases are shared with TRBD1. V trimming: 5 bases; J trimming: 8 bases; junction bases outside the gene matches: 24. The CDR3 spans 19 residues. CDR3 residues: CASSQTGTVLVDGLDTIYF. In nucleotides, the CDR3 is TGTGCCAGCAGTCAGACCGGGACAGTTCTGGTTGATGGGTTGGACACCATATATTTT.

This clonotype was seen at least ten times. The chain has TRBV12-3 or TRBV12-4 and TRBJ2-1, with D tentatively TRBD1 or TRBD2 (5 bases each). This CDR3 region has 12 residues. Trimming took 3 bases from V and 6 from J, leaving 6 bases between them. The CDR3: CASSFGGNEQFF. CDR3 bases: TGTGCCAGCAGTTTTGGGGGCAATGAGCAGTTCTTC.

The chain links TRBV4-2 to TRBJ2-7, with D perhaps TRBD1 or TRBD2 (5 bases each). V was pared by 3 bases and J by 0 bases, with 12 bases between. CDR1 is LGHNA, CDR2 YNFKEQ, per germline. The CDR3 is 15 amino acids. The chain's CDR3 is CASSHAAGSSYEQYF. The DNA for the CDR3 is TGTGCCAGCAGCCATGCGGCAGGGAGCTCCTACGAGCAGTACTTC.

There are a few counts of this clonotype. The CDR3: CASSFSSGTGATNEKLFF. CDR3 DNA sequence: TGTGCCAGCAGCTTTTCCTCCGGGACAGGGGCAACTAATGAAAAACTGTTTTTT. V and J are TRBV7-2 and TRBJ1-4; 10 nucleotides agree with TRBD1. CDR3 size: 18 residues. Germline V gene data show CDR1 as SGHTA and CDR2 as FQGNSA. V lost 3 bases and J lost 0; bases outside the gene matches: 7. Together with reference TRBV7-2 and TRBJ1-4, the CDR3 gives the full variable domain: GAGVSQSPSNKVTEKGKDVELRCDPISGHTALYWYRQSLGQGLEFLIYFQGNSAPDKSGLPSDRFSAERTGGSVSTLTIQRTQQEDSAVYLCASSFSSGTGATNEKLFFGSGTQLSVL.

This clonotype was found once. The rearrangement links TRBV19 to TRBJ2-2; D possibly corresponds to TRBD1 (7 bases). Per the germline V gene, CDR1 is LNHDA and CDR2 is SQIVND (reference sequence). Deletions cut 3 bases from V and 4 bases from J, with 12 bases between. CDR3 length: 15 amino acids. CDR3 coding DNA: TGTGCCAGTAGTATCTTCCAGGGGGGCACCGGGGAGCTGTTTTTT. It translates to CASSIFQGGTGELFF. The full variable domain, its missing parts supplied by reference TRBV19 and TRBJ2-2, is DGGITQSPKYLFRKEGQNVTLSCEQNLNHDAMYWYRQDPGQGLRLIYYSQIVNDFQKGDIAEGYSVSREKKESFPLTVTSAQKNPTAFYLCASSIFQGGTGELFFGEGSRLTVL.

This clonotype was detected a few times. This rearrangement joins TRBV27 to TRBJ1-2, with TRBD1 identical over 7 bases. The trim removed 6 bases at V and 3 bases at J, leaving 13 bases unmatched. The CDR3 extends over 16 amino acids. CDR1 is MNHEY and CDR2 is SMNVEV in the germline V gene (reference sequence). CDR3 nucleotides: TGTGCCAGCAGCTATAGGGCAGGGGGGCGCTACTATGGCTACACCTTC. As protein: CASSYRAGGRYYGYTF.

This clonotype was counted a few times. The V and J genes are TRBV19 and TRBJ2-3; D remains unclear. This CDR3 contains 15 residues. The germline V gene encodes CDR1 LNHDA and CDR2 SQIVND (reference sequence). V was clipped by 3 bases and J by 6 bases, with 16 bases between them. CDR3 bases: TGTGCCAGTAGTATGTTACAGTCCCAGGTGGATACGCAGTATTTT. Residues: CASSMLQSQVDTQYF. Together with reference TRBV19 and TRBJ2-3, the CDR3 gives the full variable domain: DGGITQSPKYLFRKEGQNVTLSCEQNLNHDAMYWYRQDPGQGLRLIYYSQIVNDFQKGDIAEGYSVSREKKESFPLTVTSAQKNPTAFYLCASSMLQSQVDTQYFGPGTRLTVL.

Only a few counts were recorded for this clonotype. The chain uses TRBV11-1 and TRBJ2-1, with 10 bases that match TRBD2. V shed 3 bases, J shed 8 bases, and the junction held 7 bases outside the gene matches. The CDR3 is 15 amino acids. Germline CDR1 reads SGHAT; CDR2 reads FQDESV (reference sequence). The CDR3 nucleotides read TGTGCCAGCAGCTTCCTAGCGGGAGTAAATCATGAGCAGTTCTTC. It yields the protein CASSFLAGVNHEQFF.

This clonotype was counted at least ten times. The CDR3 nucleotides are TGTGCCAGCAGCACCCCCGACAGGGTGGTGGGCAATGAGCAGTTCTTC. It translates to CASSTPDRVVGNEQFF. J is TRBJ2-1 and V is TRBV5-5; 7 bases match TRBD1. The CDR3 has 16 residues. Germline V gene data show CDR1 as SGHKS and CDR2 as YYEKEE (reference sequence). Trimming took 4 bases from V and 6 from J; bases not matched to a gene: 13.

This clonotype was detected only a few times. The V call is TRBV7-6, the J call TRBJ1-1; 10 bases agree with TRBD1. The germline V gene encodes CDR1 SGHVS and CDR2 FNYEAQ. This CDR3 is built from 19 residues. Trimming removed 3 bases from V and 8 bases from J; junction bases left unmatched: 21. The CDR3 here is CASSFALGQGDLVFAEAFF. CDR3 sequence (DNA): TGTGCCAGCAGCTTCGCCCTCGGACAGGGGGATTTGGTCTTCGCGGAAGCTTTCTTT.

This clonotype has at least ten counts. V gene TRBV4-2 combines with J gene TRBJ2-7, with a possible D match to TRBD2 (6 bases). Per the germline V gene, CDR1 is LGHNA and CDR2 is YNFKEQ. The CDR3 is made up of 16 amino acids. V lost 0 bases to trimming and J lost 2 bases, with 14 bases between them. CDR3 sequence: CASSQDGLSVTYEQYF. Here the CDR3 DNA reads TGTGCCAGCAGCCAAGATGGACTAAGCGTTACCTACGAGCAGTACTTC.

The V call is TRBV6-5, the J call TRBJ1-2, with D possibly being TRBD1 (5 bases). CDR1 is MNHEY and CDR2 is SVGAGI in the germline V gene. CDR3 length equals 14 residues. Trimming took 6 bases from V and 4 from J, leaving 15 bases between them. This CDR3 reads CASRKGYTVYGYTF. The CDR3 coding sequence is TGTGCCAGCAGGAAGGGGTACACGGTCTATGGCTACACCTTC.

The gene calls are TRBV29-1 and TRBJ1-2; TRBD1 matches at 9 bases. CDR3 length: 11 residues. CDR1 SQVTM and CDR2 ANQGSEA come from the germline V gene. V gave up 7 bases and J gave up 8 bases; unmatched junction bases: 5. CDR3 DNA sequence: TGCAGCGCTGGGACAGGGTTGGGCTACACCTTC. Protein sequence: CSAGTGLGYTF.